Below are 21 T cell receptor beta chains sequenced from a single sample in a study of blood T cell repertoires in COVID-19. Sequenced by immunoSEQ multiplex PCR; TCRdb stores in-frame clones only, minus some. This table holds around 76,000 clones, around 80% found once. Material for sequencing was peripheral blood. The receptors shown here come from a middle-aged man with COVID-19, enrolled during active disease.

This sequence joins TRBV6-1 and TRBJ2-3; 7 nucleotides match TRBD2. The V segment lost 2 bases and the J segment 15 bases; nucleotides outside the gene matches: 14. This CDR3 is 14 amino acids long. From germline, CDR1 is MNHNS and CDR2 SASEGT. The DNA for the CDR3 is TGTGCCAGCAGTGAAAGGTCTTGGGCGGGAGAATCATATTTT. It specifies CASSERSWAGESYF.

The chain carries TRBV5-5 and TRBJ1-4; D call uncertain. The germline CDR1 and CDR2 sequences are SGHKS and YYEKEE (reference sequence). CDR3 size: 14 residues. The V and J ends lost 3 bases and 4 bases respectively, with 10 bases between them. The CDR3 loop is CASSSTPLNEKLFF. The CDR3 nucleotides are TGTGCCAGCAGCTCTACCCCCCTTAATGAAAAACTGTTTTTT.

The V call is TRBV19, the J call TRBJ2-1; 7 bases are a match to TRBD2. This CDR3 has 15 amino acids. J was trimmed by 0 bases and V by 1 base; bases with no gene match: 0. Germline V gives CDR1 LNHDA, CDR2 SQIVND (reference sequence). The CDR3 nucleotides are TGTGCCAGTAGTATAGGCGGGGGCTCCTACAATGAGCAGTTCTTC. This translates into CASSIGGGSYNEQFF.

The chain links TRBV13 to TRBJ2-1; D is possibly TRBD2 (6 bases). Trimming cost V 5 bases and J 5 bases, with 19 bases left between them. CDR3 size: 16 residues. Germline values: CDR1 PRHDT, CDR2 FYEKMQ (reference sequence). The CDR3 region is CASSRGTPFLDNEQFF. The CDR3 bases are TGTGCCAGCAGCCGGGGGACTCCATTCTTAGACAATGAGCAGTTCTTC.

Here the CDR3 reads CASSDGAFYGYTF. In DNA, the CDR3 is TGTGCCAGCAGTGATGGAGCTTTCTATGGCTACACCTTC. This chain links TRBV2 with TRBJ1-2; no clear D gene. The germline V and J ends were trimmed by 3 bases and 4 bases, with 9 bases remaining between them. The CDR3 is 13 amino acids. Germline V lookup: CDR1 SNHLY, CDR2 FYNNEI.

This clone came up a few times. The rearrangement joins TRBV23-1 to TRBJ2-7; possibly TRBD1 for D (6 bases). TRBV23-1 is marked as an open reading frame, function uncertain. The length of the CDR3 is 12 residues. The V and J ends lost 11 bases and 3 bases respectively, with 14 bases between them. CDR3 sequence reads: CAGYRVSYEQYF. The DNA for the CDR3 is TGCGCCGGTTACAGGGTAAGCTACGAGCAGTACTTC.

Only a few counts were recorded for this clone. The chain uses TRBV7-2 and TRBJ1-5; TRBD1 agrees at 12 bases. The CDR3 spans 16 residues. Germline-derived CDR1 and CDR2 are SGHTA and FQGNSA. V shed 4 bases, J shed 7 bases, and the junction held 8 bases outside the gene matches. The CDR3 coding sequence is TGTGCCAGCAGCTCAGTGGGACAGGGGGCTTGGCAGCCCCAGCATTTT. Amino acids: CASSSVGQGAWQPQHF. Variable domain in full (rest from reference TRBV7-2 and TRBJ1-5): GAGVSQSPSNKVTEKGKDVELRCDPISGHTALYWYRQSLGQGLEFLIYFQGNSAPDKSGLPSDRFSAERTGGSVSTLTIQRTQQEDSAVYLCASSSVGQGAWQPQHFGDGTRLSIL.

This chain links TRBV5-1 with TRBJ2-7; TRBD1 agrees at 9 bases. The V gene's germline CDR1 is SGHRS and CDR2 YFSETQ. The CDR3 contains 17 residues. V shed 0 bases, J shed 4 bases, and the junction held 11 bases outside the gene matches. The CDR3 nucleotides read TGCGCCAGCAGCTTGGCCCCTAGTGGACAGGGGAATTACGAGCAGTACTTC. Translation gives CASSLAPSGQGNYEQYF. The complete variable domain, with remaining parts taken from reference TRBV5-1 and TRBJ2-7, reads KAGVTQTPRYLIKTRGQQVTLSCSPISGHRSVSWYQQTPGQGLQFLFEYFSETQRNKGNFPGRFSGRQFSNSRSEMNVSTLELGDSALYLCASSLAPSGQGNYEQYFGPGTRLTVT.

V usage is TRBV19 and J usage is TRBJ1-2; D not certain. The CDR3 runs 14 residues. The V and J ends lost 4 bases and 8 bases respectively, with 17 bases between them. Germline V gene lookup returns CDR1 LNHDA and CDR2 SQIVND (reference sequence). The CDR3, as DNA: TGTGCCAGTAGTAGGAGATACGAGGTCTGGGGCTACACCTTC. This gives the protein CASSRRYEVWGYTF.

This sequence joins TRBV6-5 and TRBJ2-7; 11 bases align to TRBD1. The CDR3 has 15 amino acids. V gave up 6 bases and J gave up 3 bases; unmatched junction bases: 7. Germline V gene lookup returns CDR1 MNHEY and CDR2 SVGAGI. CDR3 sequence (DNA): TGTGCCAGCAGGCCTGGGGACAGGGGGTTCTACGAGCAGTACTTC. Its translation: CASRPGDRGFYEQYF.

This chain uses TRBV7-2 with TRBJ1-4; D gene unclear. The germline V and J ends were trimmed by 3 bases and 6 bases, with 11 bases remaining between them. Germline V gene lookup returns CDR1 SGHTA and CDR2 FQGNSA. This CDR3 is built from 14 residues. CDR3 residues: CASSLYRPDEKLFF. The CDR3 DNA reads TGTGCCAGCAGCTTGTACAGACCCGATGAAAAACTGTTTTTT.

This chain joins TRBV9 and TRBJ2-7; tentative D call: TRBD1 (6 bases). Germline-derived CDR1 and CDR2 are SGDLS and YYNGEE. The V end was cut by 3 bases, the J end by 2 bases, with 9 bases between. The CDR3 has 13 amino acids. The CDR3 coding sequence is TGTGCCAGCAGCGCGGGACACCCCTACGAGCAGTACTTC. Residues: CASSAGHPYEQYF.

The genes are TRBV5-4 and TRBJ2-3; TRBD2 agrees at 11 bases. The CDR3 is 17 amino acids. CDR1 and CDR2 (germline): SGHNT, YYREEE (reference sequence). The junction had 4 bases not matched to a gene; V was cut back by 1 base and J by 0 bases. The CDR3 here is CASSLRLAGTSTDTQYF. DNA of the CDR3: TGTGCCAGCAGCTTGCGACTAGCGGGAACTAGCACAGATACGCAGTATTTT.

This rearrangement joins TRBV7-6 to TRBJ2-6; 11 nucleotides line up with TRBD2. The V gene end was trimmed by 2 bases and the J gene end by 0 bases; junction bases not matched to a gene: 3. The germline V gene encodes CDR1 SGHVS and CDR2 FNYEAQ. The CDR3 covers 18 residues. CDR3 nucleotide sequence: TGTGCCAGCAGCTTACTAGCGGGAGGAATCTCTGGGGCCAACGTCCTGACTTTC. Amino acids: CASSLLAGGISGANVLTF. Using reference TRBV7-6 and TRBJ2-6 for the parts outside the CDR3, the full variable domain is GAGVSQSPRYKVTKRGQDVALRCDPISGHVSLYWYRQALGQGPEFLTYFNYEAQQDKSGLPNDRFSAERPEGSISTLTIQRTEQRDSAMYRCASSLLAGGISGANVLTFGAGSRLTVL.

The gene calls are TRBV4-3 and TRBJ1-1; D ambiguous. Germline CDR1 reads LGHNA; CDR2 reads YSLEER. The CDR3 totals 14 residues. Trimming removed 4 bases at V and 0 bases at J, with 9 bases between. Written as DNA, the CDR3 is TGCGCCAGCAGCCCAGATTACATGAACACTGAAGCTTTCTTT. Residues: CASSPDYMNTEAFF.

The rearrangement joins TRBV7-8 to TRBJ1-2, with TRBD1 as a possible D gene (5 bases). CDR1 and CDR2 (germline): SGHVS, FQNEAQ. This CDR3 region has 16 residues. V dropped 1 base and J dropped 1 base, with 13 bases sitting between them. CDR3 sequence (DNA): TGTGCCAGCAGCTTAGTCCCCTCGACAGTTAACTATGGCTACACCTTC. Protein product: CASSLVPSTVNYGYTF.

The chain uses TRBV30 and TRBJ1-6; 7 nucleotides align to TRBD1. The CDR3 runs 15 residues. J gave up 6 bases and V 4 bases, and 9 bases lay outside the gene matches. Per the germline V gene, CDR1 is GTSNPN and CDR2 is SVGIG (reference sequence). The CDR3 nucleotides read TGTGCCTGGAAATACTCGGGGACAGCTAATTCACCCCTCCACTTT. Translated: CAWKYSGTANSPLHF.

A remark on this clone: One junction end disagrees with the germline gene, perhaps due to a read error. The V and J genes are TRBV7-7 and TRBJ2-1; no firm D call. Germline V gene lookup returns CDR1 SSHAT and CDR2 FNYEAQ (reference sequence). There are 13 residues in the CDR3. The CDR3 here is CASSLDQVTRQFF. The CDR3 DNA is TGTGCTAGCAGCTTAGACCAAGTTACTCGGCAGTTCTTC.

This clone has just one count. CDR3 in DNA: TGTGCCAGTGGACAGATCAATCAGCCCCAGCATTTT. It translates to CASGQINQPQHF. The chain employs TRBV28 and TRBJ1-5, with D possibly being TRBD1 (6 bases). This CDR3 is built from 12 residues. V lost 9 bases and J 3 bases, leaving 9 bases between the germline ends. Per germline, CDR1 MDHEN and CDR2 SYDVKM.

The chain couples TRBV18 to TRBJ1-2; no definite D call. The CDR3 sequence is 14 residues long. Germline values: CDR1 KGHSH, CDR2 LQKENI. V lost 2 bases and J lost 8, with 15 bases in between. CDR3 nucleotide sequence: TGTGCCAGCTCACCAATTGATTCGAGGATCGGCTACACCTTC. Its protein is CASSPIDSRIGYTF.

This clone was observed a handful of times. The chain couples TRBV4-1 to TRBJ1-5; TRBD1 is a possible D gene (5 bases). The CDR3 consists of 16 residues. Germline V gives CDR1 MGHRA, CDR2 YSYEKL. V was trimmed by 0 bases and J by 4 bases, leaving 13 bases between them. CDR3 coding DNA: TGCGCCAGCAGCCAAGACTCCGGGACTCCAAATCAGCCCCAGCATTTT. Translated: CASSQDSGTPNQPQHF.